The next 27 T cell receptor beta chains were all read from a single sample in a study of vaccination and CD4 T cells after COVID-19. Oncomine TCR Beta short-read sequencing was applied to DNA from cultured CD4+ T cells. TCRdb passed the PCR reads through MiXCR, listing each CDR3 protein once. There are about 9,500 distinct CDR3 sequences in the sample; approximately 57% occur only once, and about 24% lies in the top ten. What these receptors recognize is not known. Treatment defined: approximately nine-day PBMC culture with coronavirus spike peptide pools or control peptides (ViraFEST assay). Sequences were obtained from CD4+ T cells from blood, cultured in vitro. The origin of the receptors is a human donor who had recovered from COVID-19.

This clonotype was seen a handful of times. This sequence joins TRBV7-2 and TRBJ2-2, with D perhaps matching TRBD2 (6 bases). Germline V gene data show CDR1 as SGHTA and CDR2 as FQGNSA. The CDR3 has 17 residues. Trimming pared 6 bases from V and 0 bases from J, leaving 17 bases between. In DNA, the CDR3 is TGTGCCAGCAGGCACGGTAGGCGGGGCGCGAACACCGGGGAGCTGTTTTTT. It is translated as CASRHGRRGANTGELFF.

As DNA, the CDR3 is TGCAGTGCTAATACGGGACAGGTCGATGGCTACACCTTC. It codes for CSANTGQVDGYTF. The genes are TRBV20-1 and TRBJ1-2, with 8 bases aligning to TRBD1. Germline lookup yields CDR1 DFQATT and CDR2 SNEGSKA (reference sequence). Losses at the gene ends were 4 bases for V and 6 bases for J; bases not matched to a gene: 7. CDR3 length: 13 amino acids.

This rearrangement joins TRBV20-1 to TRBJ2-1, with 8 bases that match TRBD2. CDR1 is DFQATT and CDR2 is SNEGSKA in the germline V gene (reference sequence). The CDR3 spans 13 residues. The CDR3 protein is CSPRGGFRDEQFF. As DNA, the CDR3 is TGCAGCCCTCGGGGGGGGTTTCGGGATGAGCAGTTCTTC.

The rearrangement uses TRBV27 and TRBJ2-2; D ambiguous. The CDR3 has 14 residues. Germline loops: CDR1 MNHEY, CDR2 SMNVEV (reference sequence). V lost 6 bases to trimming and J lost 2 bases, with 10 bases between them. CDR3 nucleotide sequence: TGTGCCAGCAGGCCCACCCACAACACCGGGGAGCTGTTTTTT. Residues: CASRPTHNTGELFF.

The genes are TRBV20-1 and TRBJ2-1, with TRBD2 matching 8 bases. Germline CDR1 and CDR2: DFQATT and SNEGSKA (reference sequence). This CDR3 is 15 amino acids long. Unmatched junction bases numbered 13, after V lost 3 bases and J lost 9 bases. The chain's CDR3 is CSASISAGAPREQFF. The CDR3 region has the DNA TGCAGTGCTAGTATTTCAGCGGGAGCGCCTCGTGAGCAGTTCTTC.

The DNA for the CDR3 is TGTGCCAGCGGGAAGACAGGGGGCACTGAAGCTTTCTTT. Amino acid sequence: CASGKTGGTEAFF. The chain combines TRBV2 with TRBJ1-1; 9 bases map to TRBD1. V was clipped by 8 bases and J by 4 bases; unmatched bases: 5. CDR1 and CDR2 (germline): SNHLY, FYNNEI. This CDR3 spans 13 amino acids.

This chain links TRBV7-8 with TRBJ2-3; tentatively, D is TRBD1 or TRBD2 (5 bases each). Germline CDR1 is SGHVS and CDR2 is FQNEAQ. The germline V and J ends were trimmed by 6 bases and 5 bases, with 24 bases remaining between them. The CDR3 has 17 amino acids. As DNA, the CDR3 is TGTGCCAGCAGTTCCCCCGGGGCCATCAAACGGAGAGATACGCAGTATTTT. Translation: CASSSPGAIKRRDTQYF.

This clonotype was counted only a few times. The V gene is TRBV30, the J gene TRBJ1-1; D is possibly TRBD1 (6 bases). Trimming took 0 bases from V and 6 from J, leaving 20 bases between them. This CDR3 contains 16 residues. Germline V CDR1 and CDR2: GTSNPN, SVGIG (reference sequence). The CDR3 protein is CAWSVMSGAFRAEAFF. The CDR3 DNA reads TGTGCCTGGAGTGTTATGTCAGGGGCATTTAGAGCTGAAGCTTTCTTT.

Here the CDR3 reads CASSLGGGQGALYEQYF. The CDR3, as DNA: TGTGCCAGCAGTTTAGGGGGTGGACAGGGGGCTTTGTACGAGCAGTACTTC. The chain is built from TRBV28 and TRBJ2-7, with 11 bases aligning to TRBD1. This CDR3 region has 17 residues. V shed 2 bases, J shed 4 bases, and the junction held 10 bases outside the gene matches. Germline CDR1 MDHEN, CDR2 SYDVKM.

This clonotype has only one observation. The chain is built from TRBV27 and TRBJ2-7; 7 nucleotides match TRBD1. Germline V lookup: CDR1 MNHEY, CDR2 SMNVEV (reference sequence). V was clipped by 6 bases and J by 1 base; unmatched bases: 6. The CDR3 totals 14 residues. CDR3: CASSQSTGSYEQYF. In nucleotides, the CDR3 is TGTGCCAGCAGCCAGTCGACAGGGTCCTACGAGCAGTACTTC.

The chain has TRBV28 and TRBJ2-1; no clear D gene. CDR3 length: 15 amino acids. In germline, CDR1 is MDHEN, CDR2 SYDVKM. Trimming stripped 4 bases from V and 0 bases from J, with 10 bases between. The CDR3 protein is CASSYELSSYNEQFF. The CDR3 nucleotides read TGTGCCAGCAGTTATGAGCTCAGCTCCTACAATGAGCAGTTCTTC.

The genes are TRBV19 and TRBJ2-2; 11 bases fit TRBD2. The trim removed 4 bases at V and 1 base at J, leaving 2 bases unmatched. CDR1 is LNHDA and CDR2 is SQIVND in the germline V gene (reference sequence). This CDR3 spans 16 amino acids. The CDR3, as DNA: TGTGCCAGTAGTACTGGACTAGCGGGGAACACCGGGGAGCTGTTTTTT. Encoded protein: CASSTGLAGNTGELFF.

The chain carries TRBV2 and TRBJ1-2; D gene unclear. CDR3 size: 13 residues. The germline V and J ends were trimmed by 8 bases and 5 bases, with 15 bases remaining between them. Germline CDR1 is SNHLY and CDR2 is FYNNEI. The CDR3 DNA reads TGTGCCAGCCGGGAAGACGGGGTTTATGGCTACACCTTC. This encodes CASREDGVYGYTF.

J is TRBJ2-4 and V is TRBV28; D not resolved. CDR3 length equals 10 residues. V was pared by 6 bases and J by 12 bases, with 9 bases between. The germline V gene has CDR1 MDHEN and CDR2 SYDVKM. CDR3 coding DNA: TGTGCCAGCAGGTCCGTCCCTCAGTACTTC. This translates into CASRSVPQYF.

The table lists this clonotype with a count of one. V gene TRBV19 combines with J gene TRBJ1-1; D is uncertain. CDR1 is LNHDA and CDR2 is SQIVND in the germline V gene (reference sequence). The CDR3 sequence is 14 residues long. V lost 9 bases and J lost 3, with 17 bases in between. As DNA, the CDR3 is TGTGCCAGCGAACCCACTGGGGAGGACACTGAAGCTTTCTTT. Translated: CASEPTGEDTEAFF.

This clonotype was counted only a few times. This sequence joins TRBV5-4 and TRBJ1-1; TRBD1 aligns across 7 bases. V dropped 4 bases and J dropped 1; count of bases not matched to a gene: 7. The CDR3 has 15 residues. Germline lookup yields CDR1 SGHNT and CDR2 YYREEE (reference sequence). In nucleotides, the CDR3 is TGTGCCAGCAGCATCGGCGACAGGGCGAACACTGAAGCTTTCTTT. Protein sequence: CASSIGDRANTEAFF.

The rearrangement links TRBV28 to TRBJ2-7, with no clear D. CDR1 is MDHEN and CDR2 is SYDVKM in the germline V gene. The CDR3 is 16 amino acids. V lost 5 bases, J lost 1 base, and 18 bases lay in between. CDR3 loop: CASSLNRLGTSYEQYF. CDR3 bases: TGTGCCAGCAGTCTAAACCGACTGGGAACGTCCTACGAGCAGTACTTC.

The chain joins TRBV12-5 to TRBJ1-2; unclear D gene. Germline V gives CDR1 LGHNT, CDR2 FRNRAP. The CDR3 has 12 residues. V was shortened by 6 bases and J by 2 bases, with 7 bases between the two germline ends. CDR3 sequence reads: CASGYSNYGYTF. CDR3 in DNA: TGTGCTAGTGGGTACAGCAACTATGGCTACACCTTC. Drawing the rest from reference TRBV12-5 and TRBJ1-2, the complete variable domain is DARVTQTPRHKVTEMGQEVTMRCQPILGHNTVFWYRQTMMQGLELLAYFRNRAPLDDSGMPKDRFSAEMPDATLATLKIQPSEPRDSAVYFCASGYSNYGYTFGSGTRLTVV.

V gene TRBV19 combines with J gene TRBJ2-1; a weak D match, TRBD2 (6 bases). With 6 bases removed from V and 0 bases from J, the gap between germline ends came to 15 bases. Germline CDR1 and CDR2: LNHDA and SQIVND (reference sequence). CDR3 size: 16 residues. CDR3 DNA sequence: TGTGCCAGTAGGGGGGGTAGGTCAAACTCCTACAATGAGCAGTTCTTC. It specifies CASRGGRSNSYNEQFF.

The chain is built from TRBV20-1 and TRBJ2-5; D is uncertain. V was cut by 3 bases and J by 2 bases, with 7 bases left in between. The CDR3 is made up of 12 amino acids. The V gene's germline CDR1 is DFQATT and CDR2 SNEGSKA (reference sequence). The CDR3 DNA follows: TGCAGTGCTAGTCCGTTGCAAGAGACCCAGTACTTC. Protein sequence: CSASPLQETQYF.

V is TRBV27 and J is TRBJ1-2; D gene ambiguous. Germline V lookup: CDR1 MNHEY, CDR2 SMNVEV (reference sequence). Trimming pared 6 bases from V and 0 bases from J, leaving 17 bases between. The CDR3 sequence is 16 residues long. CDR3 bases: TGTGCCAGCAGGAGAGGAGGTTCCTTGGCTAACTATGGCTACACCTTC. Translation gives CASRRGGSLANYGYTF.

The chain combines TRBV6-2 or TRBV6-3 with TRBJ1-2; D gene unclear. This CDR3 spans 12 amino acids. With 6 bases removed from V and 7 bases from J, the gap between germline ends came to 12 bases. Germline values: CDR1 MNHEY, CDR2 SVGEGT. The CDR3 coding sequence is TGTGCCAGCAGGCGGACGGAAAGTGGCTACACCTTC. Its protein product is CASRRTESGYTF.

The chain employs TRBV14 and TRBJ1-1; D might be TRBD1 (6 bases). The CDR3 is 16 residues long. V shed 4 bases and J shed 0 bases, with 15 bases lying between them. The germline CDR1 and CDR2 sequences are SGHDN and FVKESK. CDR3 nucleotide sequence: TGTGCCAGCAGCCCTCCGTTAGACAGGCTGAACACTGAAGCTTTCTTT. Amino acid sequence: CASSPPLDRLNTEAFF. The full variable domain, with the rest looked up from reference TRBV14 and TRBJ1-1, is EAGVTQFPSHSVIEKGQTVTLRCDPISGHDNLYWYRRVMGKEIKFLLHFVKESKQDESGMPNNRFLAERTGGTYSTLKVQPAELEDSGVYFCASSPPLDRLNTEAFFGQGTRLTVV.

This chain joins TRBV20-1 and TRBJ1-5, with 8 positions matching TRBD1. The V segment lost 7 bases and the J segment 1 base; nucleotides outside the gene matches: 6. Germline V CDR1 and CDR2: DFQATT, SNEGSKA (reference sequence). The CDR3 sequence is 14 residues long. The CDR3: CSGSQGASNQPQHF. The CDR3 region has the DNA TGCAGTGGATCGCAGGGGGCGAGCAATCAGCCCCAGCATTTT.

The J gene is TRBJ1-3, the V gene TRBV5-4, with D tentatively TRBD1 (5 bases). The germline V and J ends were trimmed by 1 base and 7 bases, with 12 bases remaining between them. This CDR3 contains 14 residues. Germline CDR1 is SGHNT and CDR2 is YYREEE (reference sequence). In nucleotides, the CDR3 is TGTGCCAGCAGCTTGCCGGGACGCGGGAACACCATATATTTT. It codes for CASSLPGRGNTIYF.

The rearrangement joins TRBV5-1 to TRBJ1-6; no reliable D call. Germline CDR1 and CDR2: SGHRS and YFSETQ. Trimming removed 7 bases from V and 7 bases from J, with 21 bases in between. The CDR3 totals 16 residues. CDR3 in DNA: TGCGCCAGCCGAGCCGCTATCCGGGCTACGAATTCACCCCTCCACTTT. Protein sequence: CASRAAIRATNSPLHF.

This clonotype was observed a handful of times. The chain's CDR3 is CSARFGDPNNEQFF. DNA of the CDR3: TGCAGTGCTAGATTTGGGGACCCCAACAATGAGCAGTTCTTC. The chain uses TRBV20-1 and TRBJ2-1; D might be TRBD1 or TRBD2, each matching 5 bases. Trimming took off 2 bases at V and 5 bases at J, with 13 bases between the two ends. The CDR3 spans 14 residues. In germline, CDR1 is DFQATT, CDR2 SNEGSKA (reference sequence).